This TCR beta chain is from a study of shared clonotypes between healthy human individuals. Whole-study findings and limits: Only blood was sampled, and tissue TCR repertoires likely differ from blood ones.

Sequenced by immunoSEQ multiplex PCR; TCRdb stores in-frame clones only, minus some. This sample yields about 480,000 clones, of which roughly 85% are seen a single time; around 13% belongs to the top ten. In unsorted samples, genomic DNA was obtained using roughly 99 million PBMCs. On this clone itself: Antigen specificity is unknown.

From germline, CDR1 is GTSNPN and CDR2 SVGIG (reference sequence). V was trimmed by 2 bases and J by 5 bases, leaving 10 bases between them. The CDR3 has 13 amino acids. J is TRBJ2-1 and V is TRBV30; TRBD1 might be the D (5 bases). This receptor was taken from a middle-aged woman in good health. Some clones in this sample may be carry-over from other donors' samples. Sequencing input: PBMCs. CDR3 loop: CAWSTGADNEQFF. CDR3 coding DNA: TGTGCCTGGAGTACTGGGGCCGACAATGAGCAGTTCTTC.